This T cell receptor beta chain was obtained from a study of blood T cell repertoires in COVID-19. Study information: Whether acute or convalescent, the COVID-19 samples came from the United States, Italy and Spain. T cells, B-cell-depleted T cells, or PBMCs provided the cDNA or gDNA that served as material.

This CDR3 is 14 amino acids long. The V end was cut by 6 bases, the J end by 2 bases, with 12 bases between. Germline loops: CDR1 LNHDA, CDR2 SQIVND (reference sequence). Per the authors' pipeline: Reference gene primers were amplified, and this amplification served to estimate nucleated cell counts. TCRdb's copy holds only in-frame clones and misses some; the assay was immunoSEQ multiplex PCR. The V and J calls and the clone size are those of that table, but D and trimming were determined from the DNA. The data show under 350,000 clones, around 88% seen once. The sequence was obtained from a middle-aged man with acute or convalescent COVID-19. The chain links TRBV19 to TRBJ2-3, with D possibly TRBD1 on 5 matching bases. Material for sequencing was peripheral blood. CDR3 bases: TGTGCCAGTAGGCAGGGAAGGAACACAGATACGCAGTATTTT. This gives the protein CASRQGRNTDTQYF.